This T cell receptor (beta chain) was sequenced for a study of T cell responses to AZD1222 COVID-19 vaccine. Study-wide results and caveats: Per reports, nearly half of all spike-specific TCRs target regions that are unmutated in variants. Vaccination with two AZD1222 doses was followed by a rise in Spike-specific TCR breadth and depth. Clonal diversity was possibly underestimated, and white British individuals and females predominated among donors. Spike-spanning, vaccine-associated CD4 TCRs were dominant at 160-218 and 743-854.

With 5 bases removed from V and 5 bases from J, the gap between germline ends came to 9 bases. This CDR3 region has 13 residues. CDR1 and CDR2 from the germline V gene are SGHAT and FQNNGV. TCRdb keeps only in-frame clones here, not all; method: immunoSEQ multiplex PCR. The table has 130,000 or so clones, about 94% seen once. As to this clone: The antigen remains unidentified.

The clonotype comes from an adult in good health. The gene calls are TRBV11-2 and TRBJ1-4; D call uncertain. Material: peripheral blood, obtained on day 0 of AZD1222 vaccination. In DNA form, the CDR3 reads TGTGCCAGCAGCCCGGACGTCAATGAAAAACTGTTTTTT. Translation: CASSPDVNEKLFF.